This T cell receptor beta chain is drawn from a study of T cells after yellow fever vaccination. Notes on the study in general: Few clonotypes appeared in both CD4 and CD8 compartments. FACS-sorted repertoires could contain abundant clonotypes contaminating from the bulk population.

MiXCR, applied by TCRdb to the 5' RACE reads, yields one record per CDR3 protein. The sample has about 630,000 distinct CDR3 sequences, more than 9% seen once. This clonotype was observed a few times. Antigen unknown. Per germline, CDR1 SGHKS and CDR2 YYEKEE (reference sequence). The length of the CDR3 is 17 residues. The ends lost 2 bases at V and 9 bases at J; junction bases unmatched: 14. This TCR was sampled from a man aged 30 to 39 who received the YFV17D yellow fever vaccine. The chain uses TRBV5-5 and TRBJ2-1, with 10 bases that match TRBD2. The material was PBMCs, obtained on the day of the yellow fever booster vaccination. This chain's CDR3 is CASSFRAGERGGFEQFF. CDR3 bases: TGTGCCAGCAGCTTTAGGGCTGGCGAGCGGGGGGGGTTTGAGCAGTTCTTC.